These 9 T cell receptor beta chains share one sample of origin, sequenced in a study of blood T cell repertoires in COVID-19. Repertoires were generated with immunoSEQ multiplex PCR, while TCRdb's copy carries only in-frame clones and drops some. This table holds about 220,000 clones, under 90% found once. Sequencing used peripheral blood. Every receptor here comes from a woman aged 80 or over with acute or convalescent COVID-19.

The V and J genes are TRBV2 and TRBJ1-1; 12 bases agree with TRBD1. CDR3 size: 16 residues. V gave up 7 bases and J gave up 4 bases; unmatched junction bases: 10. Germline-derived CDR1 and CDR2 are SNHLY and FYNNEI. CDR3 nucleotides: TGTGCCAGCATGGGGGGACAGGGGGCGTATCGCACTGAAGCTTTCTTT. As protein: CASMGGQGAYRTEAFF.

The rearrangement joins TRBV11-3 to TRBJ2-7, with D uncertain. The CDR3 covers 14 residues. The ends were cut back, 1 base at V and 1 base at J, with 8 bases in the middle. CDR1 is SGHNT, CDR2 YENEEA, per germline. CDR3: CASSLGAISYEQYF. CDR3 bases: TGTGCCAGCAGCTTAGGGGCCATTTCCTACGAGCAGTACTTC.

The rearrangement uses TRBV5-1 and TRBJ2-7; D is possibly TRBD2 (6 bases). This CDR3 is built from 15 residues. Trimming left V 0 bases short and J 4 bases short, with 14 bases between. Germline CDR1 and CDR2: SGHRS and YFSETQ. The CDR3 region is CASSLGIADYYEQYF. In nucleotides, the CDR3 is TGCGCCAGCAGCTTGGGAATAGCGGATTATTACGAGCAGTACTTC.

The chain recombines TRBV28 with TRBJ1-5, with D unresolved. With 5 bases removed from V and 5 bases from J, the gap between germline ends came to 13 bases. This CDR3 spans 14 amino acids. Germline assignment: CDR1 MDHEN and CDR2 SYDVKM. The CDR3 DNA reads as TGTGCCAGCAGTACCGGGAGCCTAGATCAGCCCCAGCATTTT. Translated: CASSTGSLDQPQHF.

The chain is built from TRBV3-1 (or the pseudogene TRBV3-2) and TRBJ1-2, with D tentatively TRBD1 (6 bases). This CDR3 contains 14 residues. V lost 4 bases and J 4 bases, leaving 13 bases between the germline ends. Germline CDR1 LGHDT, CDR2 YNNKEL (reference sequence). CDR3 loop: CASSLAGGAYGYTF. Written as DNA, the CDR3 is TGTGCCAGCAGCCTAGCGGGGGGGGCCTATGGCTACACCTTC.

The CDR3 is CASSYQWRQGEGYTF. CDR3 bases: TGTGCCAGCAGTTACCAGTGGCGTCAGGGGGAAGGCTACACCTTC. The chain uses TRBV6-5 and TRBJ1-2, with 7 bases matching TRBD1. This CDR3 region has 15 residues. V lost 2 bases and J lost 8; bases outside the gene matches: 11. CDR1 and CDR2 from the germline V gene are MNHEY and SVGAGI.

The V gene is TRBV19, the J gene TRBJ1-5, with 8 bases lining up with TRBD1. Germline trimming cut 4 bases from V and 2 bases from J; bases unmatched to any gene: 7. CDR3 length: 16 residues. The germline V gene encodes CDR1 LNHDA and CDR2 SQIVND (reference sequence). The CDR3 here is CASSRDRGGGNQPQHF. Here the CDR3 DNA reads TGTGCCAGTAGTAGAGACAGGGGTGGGGGCAATCAGCCCCAGCATTTT.

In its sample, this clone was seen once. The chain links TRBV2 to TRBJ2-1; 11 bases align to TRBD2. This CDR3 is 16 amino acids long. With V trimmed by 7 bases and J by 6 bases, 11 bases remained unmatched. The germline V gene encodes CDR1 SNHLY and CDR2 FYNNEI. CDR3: CASKVSGGVSSNEQFF. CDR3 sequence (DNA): TGTGCCAGCAAGGTTAGCGGGGGGGTTTCAAGCAATGAGCAGTTCTTC.

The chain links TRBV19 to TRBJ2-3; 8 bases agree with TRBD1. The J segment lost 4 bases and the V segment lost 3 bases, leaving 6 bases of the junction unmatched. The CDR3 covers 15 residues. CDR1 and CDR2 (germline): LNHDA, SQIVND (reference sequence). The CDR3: CASSIIGQGPDTQYF. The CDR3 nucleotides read TGTGCCAGTAGTATTATCGGACAGGGCCCAGATACGCAGTATTTT.